One sample yielded the 15 T cell receptor beta chains listed below, sequenced in a study of shared clonotypes between healthy human individuals. Method: immunoSEQ multiplex PCR; TCRdb's copy keeps in-frame clones and lacks some. The table lists 450,000 to 550,000 clones, 79% of them singletons. The sequencing input was PBMCs. The receptor source for this set is a woman in her forties in good health. Some clones in this sample may be carry-over from other donors' samples.

The chain employs TRBV23-1 and TRBJ1-1; a possible D gene is TRBD1 (6 bases). TRBV23-1 is an open reading frame, and its role is uncertain. The CDR3 sequence is 16 residues long. V shed 0 bases and J shed 8 bases, with 19 bases lying between them. For the CDR3, the DNA is TGCGCCAGCAGTCAATCGGACCTCCCGACAGGCGGAGAAGCTTTCTTT. It translates to CASSQSDLPTGGEAFF.

The chain employs TRBV4-2 and TRBJ1-4, with TRBD1 as a possible D gene (6 bases). The CDR3 consists of 17 residues. Trimming stripped 4 bases from V and 0 bases from J, with 15 bases between. CDR1 LGHNA and CDR2 YNFKEQ come from the germline V gene. The CDR3 protein is CASSRKSGETTNEKLFF. CDR3 sequence (DNA): TGTGCCAGCAGCCGAAAGTCAGGGGAGACAACTAATGAAAAACTGTTTTTT.

This clone is a singleton in its sample. The chain employs TRBV7-3 and TRBJ2-3; 7 bases align to TRBD2. Germline CDR1 and CDR2: SGHTA and FQGTGA. This CDR3 comprises 16 residues. V gave up 1 base and J gave up 3 bases; unmatched junction bases: 7. CDR3 in DNA: TGTGCCAGCAGCTTAATCCGGCGGGAGAGAACAGATACGCAGTATTTT. This gives the protein CASSLIRRERTDTQYF.

The V gene is TRBV2, the J gene TRBJ2-1; possibly TRBD1 for D (6 bases). From germline, CDR1 is SNHLY and CDR2 FYNNEI. CDR3 size: 15 residues. V lost 8 bases to trimming and J lost 2 bases, with 16 bases between them. CDR3: CASAKDGGAYNEQFF. The CDR3, as DNA: TGTGCCAGCGCCAAGGATGGGGGCGCCTACAATGAGCAGTTCTTC.

V and J are TRBV5-4 and TRBJ2-7; a possible D gene is TRBD1 (6 bases). CDR3 length: 15 residues. Germline values: CDR1 SGHNT, CDR2 YYREEE (reference sequence). Trimming pared 4 bases from V and 0 bases from J, leaving 14 bases between. The CDR3 region has the DNA TGTGCCAGCAGCCTTGGACAGACCGACTCCTACGAGCAGTACTTC. Residues: CASSLGQTDSYEQYF.

The sample holds many counts of this clone. The V call is TRBV18, the J call TRBJ1-4, with 7 bases identical to TRBD1. CDR1 and CDR2 (germline): KGHSH, LQKENI. The CDR3 consists of 15 residues. After removal of 3 bases from V and 6 bases from J, the junction contained 7 bases not matched to a gene. The CDR3 DNA sequence: TGTGCCAGCTCACCGCCGACAGGGCTGGATGAAAAACTGTTTTTT. This encodes CASSPPTGLDEKLFF.

The V gene is TRBV7-9, the J gene TRBJ1-1, with TRBD1 matching over 7 bases. V was pared by 0 bases and J by 12 bases, with 13 bases of the junction left unmatched. In germline, CDR1 is SEHNR, CDR2 FQNEAQ (reference sequence). The CDR3 length is 15 residues. Here the CDR3 DNA reads TGTGCCAGCAGCTTAGCGCTGGAGGACAGGCGCGGGTCTTTCTTT. Protein: CASSLALEDRRGSFF.

The chain uses TRBV7-9 and TRBJ2-3, with 11 bases matching TRBD2. Germline assignment: CDR1 SEHNR and CDR2 FQNEAQ (reference sequence). CDR3 size: 17 residues. Losses at the gene ends were 4 bases for V and 7 bases for J; bases not matched to a gene: 13. The CDR3: CASSSSWLAGGINTQYF. The CDR3 DNA is TGTGCCAGCAGCTCTTCCTGGCTAGCGGGAGGTATTAATACGCAGTATTTT.

The J gene is TRBJ2-1, the V gene TRBV7-9, with D unclear. Germline CDR1 SEHNR, CDR2 FQNEAQ (reference sequence). The CDR3 covers 16 residues. Trimming took off 5 bases at V and 3 bases at J, with 17 bases between the two ends. The CDR3 region has the DNA TGTGCCAGCAGCCCGAGGACGGTTCCCGGCTACAATGAGCAGTTCTTC. Translated: CASSPRTVPGYNEQFF.

The chain recombines TRBV4-1 with TRBJ2-3, with 9 nucleotides matching TRBD2. J was trimmed by 2 bases and V by 0 bases; bases with no gene match: 3. This CDR3 has 16 amino acids. Germline V gene data show CDR1 as MGHRA and CDR2 as YSYEKL. For the CDR3, the DNA is TGCGCCAGCAGCCAAGAGGCTAGCGGGACCACAGATACGCAGTATTTT. Protein: CASSQEASGTTDTQYF.

This chain uses TRBV11-1 with TRBJ2-7; 7 bases agree with TRBD2. The germline V gene has CDR1 SGHAT and CDR2 FQDESV (reference sequence). This CDR3 has 15 amino acids. Trimming at V came to 5 bases and at J to 2 bases, leaving 9 bases not matched to a gene. The CDR3, as DNA: TGTGCCAGCAGCCTCGGGGGGTATTGGACCTACGAGCAGTACTTC. Translation: CASSLGGYWTYEQYF.

CDR3 sequence: CASRTNGDTQYF. The CDR3 region has the DNA TGTGCCAGCAGGACTAACGGGGATACGCAGTATTTT. This chain links TRBV5-8 with TRBJ2-3; a weak D match, TRBD2 (5 bases). This CDR3 region has 12 residues. V shed 5 bases and J shed 6 bases, with 10 bases lying between them. Germline lookup yields CDR1 SGHTS and CDR2 YDEGEE.

The chain employs TRBV4-3 and TRBJ2-1, with D perhaps TRBD1 (6 bases). V was shortened by 0 bases and J by 8 bases, with 20 bases between the two germline ends. CDR1 is LGHNA, CDR2 YSLEER, per germline. The CDR3 contains 17 residues. The CDR3, as DNA: TGCGCCAGCAGCCAAGACCCCTGGATCAGGGGTTCGGATGAGCAGTTCTTC. It encodes CASSQDPWIRGSDEQFF.

This clone occurred a few times. A junction end diverges from the germline sequence, so it may reflect a read error. The chain employs TRBV6-1 and TRBJ1-1, with D possibly TRBD1 on 5 matching bases. Germline assignment: CDR1 MNHNS and CDR2 SASEGT. The CDR3 totals 9 residues. The CDR3, as DNA: TGTGCCAGCAGTGAATTCAGGGCCTTT. As protein: CASSEFRAF.

The rearrangement uses TRBV9 and TRBJ2-3; D remains ambiguous. The V end lost 2 bases, the J end lost 6 bases, and 13 bases lay between the germline ends. Per germline, CDR1 SGDLS and CDR2 YYNGEE. The CDR3 sequence is 14 residues long. The CDR3 coding sequence is TGTGCCAGCAGCGTGGAGTCGGTTTGGGATACGCAGTATTTT. It encodes CASSVESVWDTQYF.